What follows is one TCR beta chain and its context. Its antigen remains unknown. Here the gene names and germline are mouse. The read ends 1 residue early relative to the CDR3; the germline J gene fills the gap. The sample originates from a study of tissue T cells after allogeneic stem cell transplantation. Time point denoted: mouse harvest day 14 after allogeneic transplant. The graft held 10^6 splenic CD5+ T cells and 10^7 T-cell-depleted bone marrow cells. Mice had MHC-mismatched B6 into BALB/c GVHD, sampled day 7 or 14. Overall study results and limits: Anatomically similar tissues had similar TCR repertoires within each patient. Tissue-detected TCR repertoire was only partly captured by blood and spleen T cells.

V lost 1 base and J 6 bases, leaving 5 bases between the germline ends. The CDR3 runs to 12 residues. The germline CDR1 and CDR2 sequences are KGHPV and FQNQEV (reference sequence). Sequencing of TCRbeta CDR3 at survey depth gave sequences and template counts. Some clones are missing from TCRdb's copy, which holds only in-frame ones; the method was immunoSEQ multiplex PCR. This table has 2,500 to 3,500 clones, roughly 42% appearing once. This receptor was obtained from a female BALB/c mouse given C57BL/6 T cells with graft-versus-host disease after an allogeneic hematopoietic cell transplant. The rearrangement joins TRBV26 to TRBJ2-5, with D possibly being TRBD2 (5 bases). Source material: lymph node tissue. The CDR3 DNA, read in part, is TGTGCCAGCAGTCTGTTGGGGGACACCCAGTAC. Amino acid sequence: CASSLLGDTQY. The full CDR3 protein reads CASSLLGDTQYF.